Following are 12 T cell receptor beta chains from one sample sequenced in a study of blood T cell repertoires in COVID-19. The protocol was immunoSEQ multiplex PCR, while the TCRdb copy is restricted to in-frame clones and leaves out a portion. The sample shows roughly 200,000 clones, roughly 80% of them seen only once. The sample comprised peripheral blood. The receptors derive from a woman older than 75 with COVID-19, enrolled during active disease.

In its sample, this clone was seen a few times. The chain uses TRBV18 and TRBJ1-1, with D perhaps matching TRBD1 (5 bases). Trimming left V 2 bases short and J 5 bases short, with 6 bases between. The CDR3 spans 12 residues. CDR1 is KGHSH and CDR2 is LQKENI in the germline V gene. The CDR3 coding sequence is TGTGCCAGCTCACCAGGGGCAACTGAAGCTTTCTTT. It translates to CASSPGATEAFF. Together with reference TRBV18 and TRBJ1-1, the CDR3 gives the full variable domain: NAGVMQNPRHLVRRRGQEARLRCSPMKGHSHVYWYRQLPEEGLKFMVYLQKENIIDESGMPKERFSAEFPKEGPSILRIQQVVRGDSAAYFCASSPGATEAFFGQGTRLTVV.

The CDR3 DNA reads TGTGCCAGCAGCCTTAGGGACATTCACAACTATGGCTACACCTTC. This codes for CASSLRDIHNYGYTF. The chain is built from TRBV7-9 and TRBJ1-2; maybe TRBD1 (6 bases). Germline V gene sequence: CDR1 SEHNR, CDR2 FQNEAQ (reference sequence). Trimming pared 5 bases from V and 2 bases from J, leaving 15 bases between. The CDR3 sequence is 15 residues long.

This clone showed up just a few times. This chain connects TRBV9 to TRBJ2-7; D remains unclear. V gave up 1 base and J gave up 6 bases, with 14 bases separating them. CDR3 length equals 14 residues. CDR1 is SGDLS and CDR2 is YYNGEE in the germline V gene. The CDR3 region has the DNA TGTGCCAGCAGCGTAAGACTTGACTTTGGCGAGCAGTACTTC. It specifies CASSVRLDFGEQYF.

The J gene is TRBJ1-6, the V gene TRBV21-1; the D call in the table, TRBD1, was not verified against the DNA. TRBV21-1 is shown as a pseudogene. The CDR3 covers 20 residues. The chain's CDR3 is CASSKGGEADRRGFNSPLHF. In DNA, the CDR3 is TGTGCCAGCAGCAAAGGGGGAGAGGCGGACAGGCGGGGCTTTAATTCACCCCTCCACTTT.

The chain recombines TRBV28 with TRBJ1-4, with a possible D match to TRBD1 (6 bases). V was clipped by 4 bases and J by 6 bases, with 15 bases between them. Germline V CDR1 and CDR2: MDHEN, SYDVKM. The CDR3 is 15 residues long. CDR3 DNA: TGTGCCAGCAGTTCCCTACAGGGTCTCTATGAAAAACTGTTTTTT. Amino acid sequence: CASSSLQGLYEKLFF.

The chain links TRBV4-2 to TRBJ2-5, with 10 bases that match TRBD2. J gave up 3 bases and V 2 bases, and 3 bases lay outside the gene matches. This CDR3 has 15 residues. Per the germline V gene, CDR1 is LGHNA and CDR2 is YNFKEQ. DNA for the CDR3: TGTGCCAGCAGCCAACGGAGCGGGAGGGAAGAGACCCAGTACTTC. Translated: CASSQRSGREETQYF.

The chain links TRBV30 to TRBJ1-2; the D is unclear. Trimming cost V 4 bases and J 3 bases, with 12 bases left between them. Germline V lookup: CDR1 GTSNPN, CDR2 SVGIG (reference sequence). CDR3 length: 13 residues. The CDR3 sequence: CAWNTQVDYGYTF. The CDR3 DNA follows: TGTGCCTGGAATACTCAGGTAGACTATGGCTACACCTTC.

V gene TRBV15 combines with J gene TRBJ2-2, with TRBD2 as a possible D gene (5 bases). CDR1 is LNHNV, CDR2 YYDKDF, per germline (reference sequence). This CDR3 region has 15 residues. The V gene lost 2 bases and the J gene lost 4 bases, with 11 bases spanning the gap. DNA of the CDR3: TGTGCCACCAGCAGATCTTTACTAGGCACCGGGGAGCTGTTTTTT. Amino acid sequence: CATSRSLLGTGELFF.

The V call is TRBV19, the J call TRBJ1-2; 8 nucleotides agree with TRBD1. Germline assignment: CDR1 LNHDA and CDR2 SQIVND (reference sequence). There are 14 residues in the CDR3. V gave up 8 bases and J gave up 1 base; unmatched junction bases: 6. The CDR3 DNA follows: TGTGCCAGTTGGACAGGGAAACGTAACTATGGCTACACCTTC. Its translation is CASWTGKRNYGYTF.

The rearrangement uses TRBV18 and TRBJ1-4, with 7 bases lining up with TRBD1. CDR1 and CDR2 (germline): KGHSH, LQKENI. The CDR3 is 16 residues long. Trimming took 1 base from V and 0 from J; bases not matched to a gene: 2. CDR3 DNA: TGTGCCAGCTCACCACTTCAGGGGGCAACTAATGAAAAACTGTTTTTT. This codes for CASSPLQGATNEKLFF.

The rearrangement joins TRBV9 to TRBJ2-5; 7 bases line up with TRBD2. Germline V gene sequence: CDR1 SGDLS, CDR2 YYNGEE. V dropped 6 bases and J dropped 7; count of bases not matched to a gene: 18. The CDR3 has 16 residues. The CDR3 nucleotides are TGTGCCAGCACCCATTACCGGGACTTCCCGGGAGGGACCCAGTACTTC. Its translation: CASTHYRDFPGGTQYF.

The chain has TRBV12-3 or TRBV12-4 and TRBJ1-2; weak D call: TRBD1 (5 bases). Trimming removed 5 bases from V and 12 bases from J, with 16 bases in between. CDR3 size: 12 residues. The CDR3 DNA follows: TGTGCCAGCAGTCCCGGGACTGAGCTCGACACCTTC. This gives the protein CASSPGTELDTF.